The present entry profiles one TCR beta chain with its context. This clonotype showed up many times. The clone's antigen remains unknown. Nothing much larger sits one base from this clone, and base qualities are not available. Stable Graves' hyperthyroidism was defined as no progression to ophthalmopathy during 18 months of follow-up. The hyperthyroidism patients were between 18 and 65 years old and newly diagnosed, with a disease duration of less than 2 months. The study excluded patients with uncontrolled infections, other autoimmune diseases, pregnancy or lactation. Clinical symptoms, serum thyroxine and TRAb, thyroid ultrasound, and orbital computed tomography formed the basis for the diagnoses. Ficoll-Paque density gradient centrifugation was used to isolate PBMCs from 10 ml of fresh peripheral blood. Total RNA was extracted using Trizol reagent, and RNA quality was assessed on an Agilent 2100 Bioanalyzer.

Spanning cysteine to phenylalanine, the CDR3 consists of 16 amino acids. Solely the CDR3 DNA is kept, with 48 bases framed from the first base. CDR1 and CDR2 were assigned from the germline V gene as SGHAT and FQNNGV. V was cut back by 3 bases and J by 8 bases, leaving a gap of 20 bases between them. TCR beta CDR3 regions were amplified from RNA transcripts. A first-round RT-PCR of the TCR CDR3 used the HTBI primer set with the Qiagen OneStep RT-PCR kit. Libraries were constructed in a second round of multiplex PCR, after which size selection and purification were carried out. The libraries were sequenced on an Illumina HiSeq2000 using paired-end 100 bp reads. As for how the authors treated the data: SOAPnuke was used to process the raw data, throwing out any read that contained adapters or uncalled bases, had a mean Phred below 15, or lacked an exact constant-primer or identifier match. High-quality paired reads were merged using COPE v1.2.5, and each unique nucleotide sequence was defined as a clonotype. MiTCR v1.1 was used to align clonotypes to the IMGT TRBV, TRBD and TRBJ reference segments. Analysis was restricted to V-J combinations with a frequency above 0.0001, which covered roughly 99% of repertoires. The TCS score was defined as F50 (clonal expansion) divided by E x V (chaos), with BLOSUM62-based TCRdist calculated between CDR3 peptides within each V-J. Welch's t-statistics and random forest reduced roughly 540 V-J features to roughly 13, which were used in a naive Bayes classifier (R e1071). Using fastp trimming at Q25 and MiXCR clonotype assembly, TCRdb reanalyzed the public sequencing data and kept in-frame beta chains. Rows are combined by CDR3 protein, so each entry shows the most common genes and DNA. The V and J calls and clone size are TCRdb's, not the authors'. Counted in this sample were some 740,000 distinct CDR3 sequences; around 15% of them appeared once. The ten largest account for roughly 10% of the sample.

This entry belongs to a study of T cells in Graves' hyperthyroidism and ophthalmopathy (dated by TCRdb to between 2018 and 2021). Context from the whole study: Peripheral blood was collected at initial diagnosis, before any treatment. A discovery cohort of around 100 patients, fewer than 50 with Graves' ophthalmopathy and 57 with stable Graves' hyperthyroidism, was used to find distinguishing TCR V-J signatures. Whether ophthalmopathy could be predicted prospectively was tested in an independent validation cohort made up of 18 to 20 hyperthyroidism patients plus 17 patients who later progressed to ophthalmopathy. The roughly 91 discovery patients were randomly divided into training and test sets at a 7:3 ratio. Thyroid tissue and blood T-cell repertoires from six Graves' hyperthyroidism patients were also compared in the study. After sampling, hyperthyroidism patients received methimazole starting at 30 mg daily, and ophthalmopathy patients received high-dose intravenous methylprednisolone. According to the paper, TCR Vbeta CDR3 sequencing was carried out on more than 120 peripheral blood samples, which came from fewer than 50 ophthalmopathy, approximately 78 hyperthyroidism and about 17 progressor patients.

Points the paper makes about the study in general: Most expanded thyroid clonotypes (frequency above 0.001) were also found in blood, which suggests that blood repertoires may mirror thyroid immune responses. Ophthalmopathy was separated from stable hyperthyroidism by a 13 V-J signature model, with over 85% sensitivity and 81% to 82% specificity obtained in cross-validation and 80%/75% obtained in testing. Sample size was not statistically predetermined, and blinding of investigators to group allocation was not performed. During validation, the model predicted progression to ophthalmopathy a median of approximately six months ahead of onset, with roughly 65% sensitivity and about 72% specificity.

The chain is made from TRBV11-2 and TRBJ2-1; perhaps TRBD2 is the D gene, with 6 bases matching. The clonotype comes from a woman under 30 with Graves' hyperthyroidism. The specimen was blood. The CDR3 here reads CASSFGFPGLLDEQFF. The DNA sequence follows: TGTGCCAGCAGCTTTGGTTTCCCGGGACTCCTCGATGAGCAGTTCTTC.